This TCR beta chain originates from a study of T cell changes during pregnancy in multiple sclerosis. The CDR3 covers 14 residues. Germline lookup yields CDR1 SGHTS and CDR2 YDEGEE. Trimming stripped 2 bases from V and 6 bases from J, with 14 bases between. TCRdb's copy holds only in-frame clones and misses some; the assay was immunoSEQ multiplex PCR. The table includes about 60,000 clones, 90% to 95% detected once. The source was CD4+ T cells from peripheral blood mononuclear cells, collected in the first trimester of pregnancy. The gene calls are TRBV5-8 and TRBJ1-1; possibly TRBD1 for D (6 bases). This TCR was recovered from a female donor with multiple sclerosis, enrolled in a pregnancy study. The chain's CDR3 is CASSLQGFGAEAFF. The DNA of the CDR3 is TGTGCCAGCAGCTTACAGGGTTTTGGGGCTGAAGCTTTCTTT.